The 26 T cell receptor beta chains below were found in one sample sequenced in a study of metastatic and nonmetastatic thyroid tumors. Via MiXCR, TCRdb re-called the PCR reads. The sample holds around 19,000 clones, roughly 15% seen once. Thyroid surgery was preceded by no treatment in any patient. Sequencing was done on a sample of tumor tissue. The source of these receptors is a female donor with papillary thyroid cancer or a benign thyroid nodule (not recorded which). Some clones in this sample may be carry-over from other donors' samples.

Worth noting for this clone: At one boundary the junction diverges from the germline segment, which might be a read error. The gene calls are TRBV7-2 and TRBJ1-1, with D possibly TRBD1 on 5 matching bases. This CDR3 spans 14 amino acids. Germline values: CDR1 SGHTA, CDR2 FQGNSA. This chain's CDR3 is CASSLGGVVTEALF. In DNA, the CDR3 is TGTGCCAGCAGCTTAGGAGGGGTCGTCACTGAAGCTCTCTTT.

At least ten counts were recorded for this clone. The rearrangement uses TRBV20-1 and TRBJ1-2, with 9 positions matching TRBD1. Trimming removed 4 bases from V and 7 bases from J; junction bases left unmatched: 10. Germline V gene sequence: CDR1 DFQATT, CDR2 SNEGSKA (reference sequence). The CDR3 is 14 residues long. The CDR3 sequence: CSANLRDRDPGYTF. CDR3 sequence (DNA): TGCAGTGCTAATCTTCGGGACAGGGACCCTGGCTACACCTTC.

Turning to this clone: A read error may be the cause here, since a much bigger clone is one base away. The V and J genes are TRBV5-4 and TRBJ1-2; the D gene is possibly TRBD1 (6 bases). CDR1 is SGHNT, CDR2 YYREEE, per germline (reference sequence). V was clipped by 4 bases and J by 10 bases, with 23 bases between them. This CDR3 comprises 15 residues. The CDR3 region is CASSKVNWGLDVYTF. CDR3 nucleotide sequence: TGTGCCAGCAGCAAGGTGAATTGGGGGCTGGATGTCTACACCTTC.

Many counts were recorded for this clone. The CDR3 sequence is CASSLYLTVDTDTQYF. CDR3 DNA sequence: TGTGCCAGCAGCTTATACCTAACGGTAGACACAGATACGCAGTATTTT. The rearrangement uses TRBV7-9 and TRBJ2-3, with D uncertain. V dropped 2 bases and J dropped 2 bases, with 14 bases sitting between them. The CDR3 is 16 residues long. Germline V gene lookup returns CDR1 SEHNR and CDR2 FQNEAQ (reference sequence). The whole variable domain, filled in from reference TRBV7-9 and TRBJ2-3, reads DTGVSQNPRHKITKRGQNVTFRCDPISEHNRLYWYRQTLGQGPEFLTYFQNEAQLEKSRLLSDRFSAERPKGSFSTLEIQRTEQGDSAMYLCASSLYLTVDTDTQYFGPGTRLTVL.

A remark on this clone: A much larger clonotype is one base distant, so this may be a read error. The V and J genes are TRBV10-2 and TRBJ1-1, with D maybe TRBD1 (6 bases). CDR1 is WSHSY and CDR2 is SAAADI in the germline V gene. The CDR3 loop spans 13 amino acids. The V end was cut by 4 bases, the J end by 8 bases, with 14 bases between. The CDR3 bases are TGCGCCAGCAGTGGATTCAGGGGCTCCGAAGCTTTCTTT. As protein: CASSGFRGSEAFF.

This clone was found many times. The chain has TRBV5-1 and TRBJ2-7; 12 nucleotides align to TRBD1. This CDR3 is built from 16 residues. Germline-derived CDR1 and CDR2 are SGHRS and YFSETQ. J was trimmed by 5 bases and V by 2 bases; bases with no gene match: 8. The CDR3 DNA reads as TGCGCCAGCAGCTTCCGCCCCGGGACAGGGGGCGACGAGCAGTACTTC. Translated, it gives CASSFRPGTGGDEQYF.

In its sample, this clone ranks as medium-sized (0.01 to 0.1%). The chain combines TRBV6-2 or TRBV6-3 with TRBJ1-6; 10 positions match TRBD1. The V gene's germline CDR1 is MNHEY and CDR2 SVGEGT. CDR3 length: 15 residues. J lost 8 bases, V lost 6 bases, and 7 bases had no gene match. The CDR3 sequence is CASRGGQGTDSPLHF. In DNA form, the CDR3 reads TGTGCCAGCAGAGGGGGACAGGGGACTGATTCACCCCTCCACTTT.

This clone was seen only a few times. The chain is built from TRBV12-3 or TRBV12-4 and TRBJ2-1; either TRBD1 or TRBD2 may supply D (5 bases each). With 3 bases removed from V and 15 bases from J, the gap between germline ends came to 15 bases. The CDR3 length is 12 residues. Written as DNA, the CDR3 is TGTGCCAGCAGTTTGACCGGGGCAGTGTGGTTCTTC. Its protein is CASSLTGAVWFF.

This clone appeared many times. V is TRBV19 and J is TRBJ1-2; 8 positions match TRBD1. V trimming: 2 bases; J trimming: 7 bases; junction bases outside the gene matches: 6. Germline V CDR1 and CDR2: LNHDA, SQIVND (reference sequence). This CDR3 is built from 14 residues. DNA for the CDR3: TGTGCCAGTAGTATAAGGCAGGGGGCGGCTGGCTACACCTTC. Encoded protein: CASSIRQGAAGYTF.

This clone was picked up many times. The chain uses TRBV18 and TRBJ1-5; D remains unclear. The CDR3 is 15 amino acids. Germline CDR1 KGHSH, CDR2 LQKENI. Trimming removed 0 bases from V and 2 bases from J, with 8 bases in between. The CDR3 sequence is CASSPPFGGNQPQHF. The CDR3 coding sequence is TGTGCCAGCTCACCACCGTTTGGGGGCAATCAGCCCCAGCATTTT.

This clone appeared many times. The CDR3 sequence: CSADAGGLNTEAFF. CDR3 DNA: TGCAGTGCGGACGCGGGAGGGTTGAACACTGAAGCTTTCTTT. V usage is TRBV20-1 and J usage is TRBJ1-1; no firm D call. This CDR3 has 14 amino acids. The ends were cut back, 6 bases at V and 0 bases at J, with 14 bases in the middle. Germline CDR1 and CDR2: DFQATT and SNEGSKA (reference sequence).

This clone has at least ten counts. CDR3 residues: CASSDAPGGGADEQFF. CDR3 DNA sequence: TGTGCCAGCAGTGACGCCCCTGGCGGGGGGGCCGATGAGCAGTTCTTC. The rearrangement links TRBV6-4 to TRBJ2-1; 9 bases agree with TRBD2. CDR3 length equals 16 residues. Germline CDR1 MRHNA, CDR2 SNTAGT. V was clipped by 2 bases and J by 8 bases; unmatched bases: 10.

This clone was seen repeatedly, ten times or more. The chain links TRBV5-1 to TRBJ1-5; unclear D gene. The V gene lost 2 bases and the J gene lost 7 bases, with 13 bases spanning the gap. This CDR3 is 14 amino acids long. Germline V gene lookup returns CDR1 SGHRS and CDR2 YFSETQ. CDR3 DNA: TGCGCCAGCAGCTTATTCCCGGGCGGCCAGCCCCAGCATTTT. Translated: CASSLFPGGQPQHF.

This clone has more than one count but fewer than ten. One base away lies a much larger clone, so this may be a sequencing read error. The chain combines TRBV5-5 with TRBJ1-1, with D unresolved. This CDR3 contains 11 residues. From germline, CDR1 is SGHKS and CDR2 YYEKEE (reference sequence). V gave up 2 bases and J gave up 2 bases, with 1 base separating them. The CDR3 DNA follows: TGTGCCAGCAGCTTTAACACTGAAGCTTTCTTT. It codes for CASSFNTEAFF.

This clone has a handful of counts. The rearrangement joins TRBV28 to TRBJ2-7, with 7 bases identical to TRBD1. Trimming cost V 3 bases and J 3 bases; bases outside gene matches: 23. CDR1 is MDHEN, CDR2 SYDVKM, per germline. This CDR3 comprises 20 residues. Here the CDR3 DNA reads TGTGCCAGCAGTTTTCTAGTCCAGCAATCACAGGGGCCGCCGGACTACGAGCAGTACTTC. It is translated as CASSFLVQQSQGPPDYEQYF. Variable domain in full (rest from reference TRBV28 and TRBJ2-7): DVKVTQSSRYLVKRTGEKVFLECVQDMDHENMFWYRQDPGLGLRLIYFSYDVKMKEKGDIPEGYSVSREKKERFSLILESASTNQTSMYLCASSFLVQQSQGPPDYEQYFGPGTRLTVT.

Ten or more counts support this clone. The rearrangement links TRBV7-8 to TRBJ2-1, with 7 bases identical to TRBD2. This CDR3 is built from 18 residues. Unmatched junction bases numbered 17, after V lost 6 bases and J lost 3 bases. The germline V gene has CDR1 SGHVS and CDR2 FQNEAQ. CDR3 residues: CASRTTPGGQKIYNEQFF. The CDR3 DNA sequence: TGTGCCAGCAGAACTACCCCGGGGGGTCAAAAGATCTACAATGAGCAGTTCTTC.

This clone showed up many times. The chain joins TRBV7-2 to TRBJ1-5, with a possible D match to TRBD1 (5 bases). The CDR3 is 15 residues long. Trimming took off 5 bases at V and 0 bases at J, with 11 bases between the two ends. The germline CDR1 and CDR2 sequences are SGHTA and FQGNSA. CDR3 protein: CASSPRQTSNQPQHF. The CDR3 DNA reads TGTGCCAGCAGCCCTCGACAGACTAGCAATCAGCCCCAGCATTTT.

This clone was observed many times. The rearrangement uses TRBV6-1 and TRBJ1-2; D is perhaps TRBD1 (5 bases). The CDR3 spans 13 residues. Trimming left V 8 bases short and J 3 bases short, with 13 bases between. The germline V gene encodes CDR1 MNHNS and CDR2 SASEGT. DNA of the CDR3: TGTGCCAGCCGCAAGGGGCTTTACTATGGCTACACCTTC. Its translation is CASRKGLYYGYTF.

This clone occurred a few times. This clone may be a read error of a much larger clone one base away. This chain uses TRBV11-2 with TRBJ1-5; D possibly corresponds to TRBD1 (6 bases). This CDR3 region has 16 residues. The germline V gene has CDR1 SGHAT and CDR2 FQNNGV. The CDR3 region is CASSLQGWGSDQPQHF. The CDR3 DNA follows: TGTGCCAGCAGCTTACAGGGGTGGGGTAGCGATCAGCCCCAGCATTTT.

This clone was found many times. The chain carries TRBV7-9 and TRBJ1-2; 9 bases align to TRBD1. With 5 bases clipped from V and 7 bases from J, the junction kept 5 bases outside the gene matches. CDR1 and CDR2 (germline): SEHNR, FQNEAQ (reference sequence). The CDR3 runs to 13 residues. The CDR3 coding sequence is TGTGCCAGCAGCGCTACAGGGGGCCGTGGCTACACCTTC. Amino acid sequence: CASSATGGRGYTF.

This clone has just a few counts. The CDR3 DNA reads as TGTGCTATTGTTGAGCGGGGCACAGATACGCAGTATTTT. It codes for CAIVERGTDTQYF. V usage is TRBV12-5 and J usage is TRBJ2-3; possible D gene TRBD2, 6 bases. Germline V gives CDR1 LGHNT, CDR2 FRNRAP. Trimming stripped 10 bases from V and 1 base from J, with 12 bases between. The length of the CDR3 is 13 residues.

This clone has at least ten counts. V usage is TRBV6-1 and J usage is TRBJ2-3; no reliable D call. The CDR3 contains 12 residues. CDR1 and CDR2 from the germline V gene are MNHNS and SASEGT. Between the trimmed V and J ends, which lost 6 bases and 0 bases, there was a span of 4 bases. CDR3 region: CASRGSTDTQYF. Written as DNA, the CDR3 is TGTGCCAGCAGGGGGAGCACAGATACGCAGTATTTT.

About this clone: Germline and junction disagree at one end, which may indicate a read error. The genes are TRBV7-6 and TRBJ2-6; no firm D call. CDR3 length equals 15 residues. Per germline, CDR1 SGHVS and CDR2 FNYEAQ. This CDR3 is CASRLVSSGANVLTF. The CDR3 bases are TGTGCCAGCAGATTAGTCAGCTCTGGGGCCAACGTCCTGACTTTC.

This clone has at least ten counts. This chain uses TRBV10-3 with TRBJ2-5, with TRBD1 identical over 8 bases. CDR1 ENHRY and CDR2 SYGVKD come from the germline V gene. V gave up 7 bases and J gave up 1 base; unmatched junction bases: 2. The CDR3 length is 13 residues. The DNA for the CDR3 is TGTGCCATCAAAGGGACAGGCCAAGAGACCCAGTACTTC. Protein: CAIKGTGQETQYF.

This clone has more than one count but fewer than ten. A much larger clone lies one base from this, so it may be a read error. V gene TRBV20-1 combines with J gene TRBJ2-3; 10 positions match TRBD1. V gave up 7 bases and J gave up 1 base; unmatched junction bases: 11. CDR3 length: 16 amino acids. Germline V gives CDR1 DFQATT, CDR2 SNEGSKA (reference sequence). The chain's CDR3 is CSVPQTGGAGTDTQYF. The CDR3, as DNA: TGCAGTGTGCCCCAGACAGGGGGCGCAGGCACAGATACGCAGTATTTT.

The CDR3 is CASSSVGTEAFF. CDR3 nucleotides: TGTGCCAGCAGCTCGGTTGGGACTGAAGCTTTCTTT. V usage is TRBV12-3 or TRBV12-4 and J usage is TRBJ1-1; D is unresolved. Trimming left V 6 bases short and J 5 bases short, with 10 bases between. This CDR3 has 12 amino acids.